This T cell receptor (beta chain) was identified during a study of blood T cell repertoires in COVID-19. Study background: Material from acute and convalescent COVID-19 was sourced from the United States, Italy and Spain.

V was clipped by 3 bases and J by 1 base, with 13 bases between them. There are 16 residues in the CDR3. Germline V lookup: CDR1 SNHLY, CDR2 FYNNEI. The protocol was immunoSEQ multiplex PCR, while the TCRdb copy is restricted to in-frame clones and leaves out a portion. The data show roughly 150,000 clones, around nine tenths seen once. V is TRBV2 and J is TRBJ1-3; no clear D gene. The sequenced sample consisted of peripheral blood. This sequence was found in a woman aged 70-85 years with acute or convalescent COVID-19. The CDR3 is CASSDPTGPSGNTIYF. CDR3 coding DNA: TGTGCCAGCAGTGACCCTACTGGTCCGTCTGGAAACACCATATATTTT.